These T cell receptor beta chains were read from a single sample in a study of graft-versus-host responses after intestinal transplantation. Produced via immunoSEQ multiplex PCR; TCRdb's table is partial and in-frame only. The sample includes about 97,000 clones, approximately 92% of them seen just once. The material sequenced was PBMCs, taken about 440 days after intestinal transplant. The receptors come from a human patient who received an intestinal transplant, so some T cells may come from the graft donor. The CDR3 runs from the conserved cysteine through the conserved F or W. Each record gives: V gene, D gene, clone size, J gene, CDR3 DNA, CDR3 protein. A D gene is named only where the DNA matches it firmly. A row's size may be missing; if present it is once, few, many or a size class.

>TRBV7-9|NA|NA|TRBJ1-1
TGTGCCAGCAGCTTTGGGGGGTCGGGGGCTTTCTTT
CASSFGGSGAFF
>TRBV5-6|NA|NA|TRBJ1-1
TGTGCCAGCAGCTCGGAAACGTCTAGGGCTGAAGCTTTCTTT
CASSSETSRAEAFF
>TRBV10-3|TRBD1|NA|TRBJ1-2
TGTGCCATCAGCCCCGGGACAGGGGGCTTCTATGGCTACACCTTC
CAISPGTGGFYGYTF
>TRBV2|NA|NA|TRBJ2-7
TGTGCCAGCACCGGGGGTGGGGGAAACGCCTACGAGCAGTACTTC
CASTGGGGNAYEQYF
>TRBV7-9|NA|once|TRBJ2-4
TGTGCCAGCAGCGAGGGACACCTAGCCAAAAACATTCAGTACTTC
CASSEGHLAKNIQYF
>TRBV6-1|NA|once|TRBJ2-5
TGTGCCAGCAGGTTGACTCGCCCATCGAGAGAGACCCAGTACTTC
CASRLTRPSRETQYF
>TRBV13|NA|NA|TRBJ2-6
TGTGCCAGCAGCTTAGGCCGGGGTGCCGGGGCCAACGTCCTGACTTTC
CASSLGRGAGANVLTF
>TRBV11-3|TRBD1|NA|TRBJ2-7
TGTGCCAGCAGCTTAGGACAGGGCGCCTACGAGCAGTACTTC
CASSLGQGAYEQYF
>TRBV18|NA|NA|TRBJ2-6
TGTGCCAGCTCACCCTCGGGAGGGGGCGATGGTAACCGCTCTGGGGCCAACGTCCTGACTTTC
CASSPSGGGDGNRSGANVLTF
>TRBV18|TRBD1|NA|TRBJ2-5
TGTGCCAGCTCACTGACAGGGGGCGCGGAGACCCAGTACTTC
CASSLTGGAETQYF
>TRBV6-5|NA|NA|TRBJ1-2
TGTGCCAGCAGTTACTCTCCTGAAGGCGGCTACACCTTC
CASSYSPEGGYTF
>TRBV23-1|NA|NA|TRBJ2-7
TGCGCCAGCAGCCCAAGGGACTCCAAGAGCTCCTACGAGCAGTACTTC
CASSPRDSKSSYEQYF
>TRBV11-2|NA|NA|TRBJ1-1
TGTGCCAGCAGCGGAGGTGTTGGCCTCAGAGACACTGAAGCTTTCTTT
CASSGGVGLRDTEAFF
>TRBV6-1|NA|NA|TRBJ2-7
TGTGCCAGCAGTGCGGAAAATTACGAGCAGTACTTC
CASSAENYEQYF
>TRBV27|NA|NA|TRBJ2-7
TGTGCCAGCAGTCCCGTTCCAACCTACGAGCAGTACTTC
CASSPVPTYEQYF
>TRBV11-2|NA|NA|TRBJ1-1
TGTGCCAGCAGCTCTGGAAGGACACGGAACACTGAAGCTTTCTTT
CASSSGRTRNTEAFF
>TRBV19|TRBD2|NA|TRBJ2-1
TGTGCCAGTAGTATTGTCGGGGGGGGTACCTACAATGAGCAGTTCTTC
CASSIVGGGTYNEQFF
>TRBV25-1|NA|NA|TRBJ2-1
TGTGCCAGCAGCGACGCCGGGACATACCACAATGAGCAGTTCTTC
CASSDAGTYHNEQFF
>TRBV14|NA|NA|TRBJ1-2
TGTGCCAGCAGCCAAGATCCTACAGGGAATGGCTACACCTTC
CASSQDPTGNGYTF
>TRBV4-1|NA|NA|TRBJ2-7
TGCGCCAGCAGTCCCGGGACTCCATACGAGCAGTACTTC
CASSPGTPYEQYF
>TRBV7-2|TRBD1|NA|TRBJ1-5
TGTGCCAGCAGCTTAGTGGGGACAGGGGGCGGGTATAGCAATCAGCCCCAGCATTTT
CASSLVGTGGGYSNQPQHF
>TRBV10-1|NA|NA|TRBJ2-3
TGCGCCAGCAGTGCCGACTCCCCAGATACGCAGTATTTT
CASSADSPDTQYF
>TRBV12-5|TRBD1|NA|TRBJ2-4
TGTGCCGACAGGGGATCAGACATTCAGTACTTC
CADRGSDIQYF
>TRBV27|NA|NA|TRBJ1-2
TGTGCCAGCAGTGCCTTGGGGGCCTATGGCTACACCTTC
CASSALGAYGYTF
>TRBV2|NA|NA|TRBJ1-6
TGTGCCAGCAGGCGCAGCTCCTATAATTCACCCCTCCACTTT
CASRRSSYNSPLHF
>TRBV6-4|NA|few|TRBJ2-3
TGTGCCAGCAGTGAGGTTGGCCACGCCACAGATACGCAGTATTTT
CASSEVGHATDTQYF
>TRBV5-1|NA|few|TRBJ1-4
TGCGCCAGCAGCCCGCGAGGGGATGAAGATGAAAAACTGTTTTTT
CASSPRGDEDEKLFF
>TRBV5-6|NA|NA|TRBJ1-1
TGTGCCAGCAGCTTTACAGGGAACACTGAAGCTTTCTTT
CASSFTGNTEAFF
>TRBV29-1|NA|NA|TRBJ1-1
TGCAGCGTTGAAAAGGCAGGGATGAACACTGAAGCTTTCTTT
CSVEKAGMNTEAFF
>TRBV6-6|TRBD2|NA|TRBJ2-7
TGTGCCAGCAGCTCTAGCGGGGGGCCCCACGAGCAGTACTTC
CASSSSGGPHEQYF
>TRBV4-1|TRBD1|few|TRBJ1-4
TGCGCCAGCAGCCCCACGGACAGGGGGCGTGAAAAACTGTTTTTT
CASSPTDRGREKLFF
>TRBV5-6|NA|NA|TRBJ1-1
TGTGCCAGCACCGAGGGGGGGAACACTGAAGCTTTCTTT
CASTEGGNTEAFF
>TRBV6-4|TRBD2|NA|TRBJ2-3
TGTGCCAGCAGTGTTGTAGCGGGGGGCCACACAGATACGCAGTATTTT
CASSVVAGGHTDTQYF
>TRBV29-1|NA|NA|TRBJ2-1
TGCAGCGTTGAATCGGAGCGGACCCCCTACAATGAGCAGTTCTTC
CSVESERTPYNEQFF
>TRBV6-1|NA|NA|TRBJ1-5
TGTGCCAGCAGTGAAGCCCGATATGGCAATCAGCCCCAGCATTTT
CASSEARYGNQPQHF
>TRBV27|NA|few|TRBJ2-1
TGTGCCAGCAGCCGGGGGGCTGGATACAATGAGCAGTTCTTC
CASSRGAGYNEQFF
>TRBV5-6|TRBD2|NA|TRBJ2-3
TGTGCCAGCAGCGCTGAAGTAGCGGGGGTTGGCACAGATACGCAGTATTTT
CASSAEVAGVGTDTQYF
>TRBV7-9|NA|NA|TRBJ1-1
TGTGCCAGCAGCGGACAGACCACTGAAGCTTTCTTT
CASSGQTTEAFF
>TRBV18|NA|NA|TRBJ1-6
TGTGCCAGCTCACCAGTTACAACCGATTCACCCCTCCACTTT
CASSPVTTDSPLHF
>TRBV11-2|NA|NA|TRBJ2-2
TGTGCCAGCAGCGTCGGGGGGAACACCGGGGAGCTGTTTTTT
CASSVGGNTGELFF
>TRBV7-6|NA|NA|TRBJ1-3
TGTGCCAGCAGTAAACAGGGATACTCTGGAAACACCATATATTTT
CASSKQGYSGNTIYF
>TRBV10-1|NA|NA|TRBJ1-1
TGCGCCAGCAGTCAGACCGGGAACACTGAAGCTTTCTTT
CASSQTGNTEAFF
>TRBV6-6|NA|NA|TRBJ2-7
TGTGCCAGCAGTCCTCCGTTGCGGGGGCCGTACGAGCAGTACTTC
CASSPPLRGPYEQYF
>TRBV29-1|NA|NA|TRBJ2-7
TGCAGCGTTCGAGACAACTACGAGCAGTACTTC
CSVRDNYEQYF
>TRBV19|TRBD2|NA|TRBJ2-1
TGTGCCAGTAGTATAGAAAGCGGGGGGCCCCTGGGGCAGTTCTTC
CASSIESGGPLGQFF
>TRBV2|NA|NA|TRBJ1-6
TGTGCCTTAGCTTCTCAGGGCCGTGGTTCACCCCTCCACTTT
CALASQGRGSPLHF
>TRBV5-5|TRBD2|NA|TRBJ2-7
TGTGCCAGCAGCTTCCCCCGCCGGGGGGGCGAGCAGTACTTC
CASSFPRRGGEQYF
>TRBV18|NA|once|TRBJ2-3
TGTGCCAGCTCACCATTCCCCGTGGGTGCAGATACGCAGTATTTT
CASSPFPVGADTQYF
>TRBV5-1|NA|NA|TRBJ1-4
TGCGCCAGCCGGGACCGGGTGGGCGCAACTAATGAAAAACTGTTTTTT
CASRDRVGATNEKLFF
>TRBV7-8|NA|NA|TRBJ1-3
TGTGCCAGCAGCCTTCAAGGGGACCCTGGAAACACCATATATTTT
CASSLQGDPGNTIYF
>TRBV6-5|NA|once|TRBJ2-7
TGTGCCAGCAGTTACTTGGTATTCCTCTACGAGCAGTACTTC
CASSYLVFLYEQYF
>TRBV6-1|NA|NA|TRBJ1-5
TGTGCCAGCAGTGAAGCTCTCAGCCCGCTGAATCAGCCCCAGCATTTT
CASSEALSPLNQPQHF
>TRBV10-2|NA|NA|TRBJ1-1
TGCGCCAGCAGTGAACCGGGCCTAGACACTGAAGCTTTCTTT
CASSEPGLDTEAFF
>TRBV6-6|TRBD2|NA|TRBJ2-3
TGTGCCAGCAGTTACCCCTTGGGGGGGGAGAGAGATACGCAGTATTTT
CASSYPLGGERDTQYF
>TRBV5-6|NA|NA|TRBJ1-1
TGTGCCAGCAGCCCCGGCATGGGGGGAGCTTTCTTT
CASSPGMGGAFF